This TCR beta chain was documented in a study of blood T cell repertoires in COVID-19. This clone came up a few times. Germline V lookup: CDR1 MDHEN, CDR2 SYDVKM. With 2 bases removed from V and 4 bases from J, the gap between germline ends came to 9 bases. There are 14 residues in the CDR3. Seattle cases were enrolled at active infection and followed longitudinally. Methods used by the authors: Estimated nucleated cell counts came from reference gene primer amplification. The method was immunoSEQ multiplex PCR; TCRdb's version includes in-frame clones alone and lacks a portion of them. V, J and clone size were drawn from that table, and D and trimming were deduced from the DNA. The data hold under 200,000 clones, with approximately 80% observed a single time.

The source of this sequence is a woman between 65 and 79 years old with COVID-19, enrolled during active disease. The sample comprised peripheral blood. The V call is TRBV28, the J call TRBJ1-5, with a possible D match to TRBD1 (6 bases). CDR3 DNA: TGTGCCAGCAGTTTAGGACAGTCAAATCAGCCCCAGCATTTT. Its translation is CASSLGQSNQPQHF. The entire variable domain, with the rest obtained from reference TRBV28 and TRBJ1-5, is as follows: DVKVTQSSRYLVKRTGEKVFLECVQDMDHENMFWYRQDPGLGLRLIYFSYDVKMKEKGDIPEGYSVSREKKERFSLILESASTNQTSMYLCASSLGQSNQPQHFGDGTRLSIL.